This TCR beta chain originates from a study of response to subunit inactivated influenza vaccine. General study findings and limits: With each seasonal influenza vaccination, the authors suggested, few new T cells are recruited.

With regard to this clonotype: What it binds is unknown.

Losses at the gene ends were 8 bases for V and 8 bases for J; bases not matched to a gene: 11. Germline V CDR1 and CDR2: MNHNS, SASEGT. The CDR3 has 13 amino acids. In TCRdb, the RT-PCR reads were re-called with MiXCR into one record per CDR3 protein. The data contain some 640,000 distinct CDR3 sequences, around 13% of them singletons. This receptor was taken from a man in his fifties who received an inactivated influenza vaccine. The material was PBMCs from blood, obtained approximately 15 days before vaccination. The chain recombines TRBV6-1 with TRBJ1-2, with 7 bases aligning to TRBD1. The chain's CDR3 is CASSYGQGVGYTF. The CDR3 nucleotides are TGTGCCAGCTCATACGGTCAGGGGGTGGGCTACACCTTC.